The clone carrying this T cell receptor beta chain was found many times. Its specificity is unknown. With template switching, a universal primer site was added, and the cDNA carried unique molecular identifiers. One entry per CDR3 protein results from TCRdb running MiXCR on the 5' RACE reads. The table records some 97,000 distinct CDR3 sequences, 5.9% of them present only once. This record belongs to a study of identical twins. General study findings and limits: Models underestimated out-of-frame TCR alpha sharing in monozygotic twins. Conclusions leaned on cross-sectional statistical analysis and did not track the same donors over time. Excess sharing by twins proved weaker in beta out-of-frame sequences.

The CDR3 covers 14 residues. In germline, CDR1 is LGHDT, CDR2 YNNKEL (reference sequence). Trimming stripped 1 base from V and 2 bases from J, with 9 bases between. The chain combines TRBV3-1 with TRBJ2-7; D is undetermined. The TCR was taken from a woman between 45 and 60 years old in good health. The sequenced sample consisted of memory T cells sorted from blood. The CDR3 reads CASSQGTTTYEQYF. CDR3 DNA: TGTGCCAGCAGCCAAGGGACGACCACCTACGAGCAGTACTTC.